This TCR beta chain was captured by sequencing in a study of beta chain features in type 1 diabetes. Findings and limits, study-wide: Since sequencing was performed on cDNA, cells with high TCR expression could be over-represented.

The V gene end was trimmed by 7 bases and the J gene end by 3 bases; junction bases not matched to a gene: 5. Germline V gives CDR1 SNHLY, CDR2 FYNNEI. The CDR3 sequence is 13 residues long. Sorting that relied on CD45RO/CCR7/CD25/CD127/CD95/CD27 yielded CD4+ naive, central memory, regulatory and stem cell-like memory cells. Expressed TCRB transcripts were sequenced because the isolated RNA had all been reverse transcribed beforehand. Measured with immunoSEQ multiplex PCR; TCRdb has only the in-frame clones, and not every one. The sample comprises about 220,000 clones, 9.5% to 13% of which are singletons, and over 1% rests with the top ten. About this clone: As yet, its antigen is unknown.

The chain uses TRBV2 and TRBJ2-5; 7 positions match TRBD2. The sequence was obtained from a man between 18 and 35 years old in good health. The sequencing sample was made of central memory CD4+ T cells from blood. In DNA form, the CDR3 reads TGTGCCAGCAAGGGAGGGCCGGAAGAGACCCAGTACTTC. Translating gives CASKGGPEETQYF.